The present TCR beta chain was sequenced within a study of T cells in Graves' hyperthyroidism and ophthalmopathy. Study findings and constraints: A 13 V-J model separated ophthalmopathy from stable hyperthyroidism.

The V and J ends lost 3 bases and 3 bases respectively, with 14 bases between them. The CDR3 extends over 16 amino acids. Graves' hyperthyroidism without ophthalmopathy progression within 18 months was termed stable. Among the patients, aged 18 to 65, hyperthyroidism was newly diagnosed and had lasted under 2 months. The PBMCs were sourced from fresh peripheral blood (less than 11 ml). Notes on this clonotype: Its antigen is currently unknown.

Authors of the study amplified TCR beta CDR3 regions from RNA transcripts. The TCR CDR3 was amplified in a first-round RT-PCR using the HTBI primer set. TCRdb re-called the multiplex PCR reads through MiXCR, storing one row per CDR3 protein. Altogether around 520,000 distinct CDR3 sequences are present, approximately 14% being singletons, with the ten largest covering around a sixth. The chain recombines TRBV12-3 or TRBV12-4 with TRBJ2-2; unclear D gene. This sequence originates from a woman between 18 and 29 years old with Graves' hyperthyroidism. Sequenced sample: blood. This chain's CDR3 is CASSFVAQLDTGELFF. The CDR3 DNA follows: TGTGCCAGCAGTTTTGTTGCACAGTTAGACACCGGGGAGCTGTTTTTT.